The T cell receptor (beta chain) described here comes from a study of blood T cell repertoires in COVID-19. This CDR3 has 14 residues. CDR1 is SGHTA and CDR2 is FQGNSA in the germline V gene. V was clipped by 5 bases and J by 8 bases, with 18 bases between them. Original methodology: Amplification with reference gene primers provided the estimates of nucleated cell counts. The repertoire was sequenced with immunoSEQ multiplex PCR; TCRdb's copy has only in-frame clones and lacks some. V and J calls plus clone size are reproduced from that table; the DNA served to infer D and trimming. The profile shows some 340,000 clones, approximately 82% of them singletons.

Specimen: peripheral blood. The chain combines TRBV7-2 with TRBJ1-2; possibly TRBD1 for D (5 bases). The sequence derives from a man aged 25 to 40 with active or convalescent COVID-19. The CDR3 region has the DNA TGTGCCAGCAGCCCCACAGTGTCCGGGGGGGGCTACACCTTC. It yields the protein CASSPTVSGGGYTF.